This T cell receptor (beta chain) was retrieved from a study of T cell changes during pregnancy in multiple sclerosis (dated by TCRdb to about 2019). Study-wide context: Changes in the T cell repertoire over the course of pregnancy were examined in this study in women with multiple sclerosis.

Libraries were prepared through the immunoSEQ multiplex PCR assay. TCRdb took this table from immuneACCESS and kept in-frame rearrangements with V and J called. Such tables lack part of the clones; where checked against another copy, unresolved V genes explain under half of the gap, and the rest is unexplained. The sample data list about 73,000 clones, and roughly 90% of these were observed just once. Jointly, the top ten make up over 7.5% of the sample. To note about this clone: Its target antigen remains unknown. No much larger clonotype is one base removed from it; base qualities were not supplied.

In the germline V gene (reference sequence), CDR1 corresponds to SGHNT and CDR2 to YYREEE. V is shortened by 4 bases, J by 3 bases, and the region joining them spans 8 bases. CDR3 length: 13 amino acids, cysteine to phenylalanine. Here the CDR3 DNA is all that survives: 39 bases in frame from base 1. The specimen comprised peripheral blood, sampled after pregnancy. The rearrangement combines TRBV5-4 with TRBJ2-1, with TRBD2 as a weak D call on 6 bases. This sequence originates from a female donor in good health, enrolled as a control in a pregnancy study. The sequenced DNA is TGTGCCAGCAGCACGACTAGCTACAATGAGCAGTTCTTC. This is translated as CASSTTSYNEQFF.